These 2 T cell receptor beta chains share one sample of origin, sequenced in a study of PD-1 blockade in classical Hodgkin lymphoma. Some clones are missing from TCRdb's copy, which holds only in-frame ones; the method was immunoSEQ multiplex PCR. The sample contains some 93,000 clones, around 78% of which appear only once. Time point specified: cycle 4 day 1 (C4D1), after 6 weeks of nivolumab. Relapse was seen in all patients after autologous stem cell transplantation, and brentuximab vedotin exposure was variable. The specimen comprised peripheral blood mononuclear cells (PBMCs), sampled before the fourth cycle of nivolumab. The receptors were sampled from a human donor with classical Hodgkin lymphoma.

To note about this clone: Other DNA sequences from this sample encode an identical CDR3 as well. The V call is TRBV11-3, the J call TRBJ2-5; 11 bases align to TRBD1. J gave up 4 bases and V 5 bases, and 6 bases lay outside the gene matches. The length of the CDR3 is 15 residues. Germline V CDR1 and CDR2: SGHNT, YENEEA. CDR3 loop: CASSLGQGAGETQYF. The CDR3 DNA reads TGTGCCAGCAGCCTAGGACAGGGGGCTGGAGAGACCCAGTACTTC.

The sample holds a few counts of this clone. The chain uses TRBV28 and TRBJ1-1, with D unclear. Germline V lookup: CDR1 MDHEN, CDR2 SYDVKM. CDR3 length: 13 residues. V was trimmed by 2 bases and J by 2 bases, leaving 6 bases between them. As DNA, the CDR3 is TGTGCCAGCAGTTTAGGCCCTAACACTGAAGCTTTCTTT. This translates into CASSLGPNTEAFF.